The 30 T cell receptor beta chains below all came from one sample that was sequenced in a study of T cells in localized non-small cell lung cancer. This table comes from immunoSEQ multiplex PCR, and its TCRdb copy is limited to in-frame clones, with some not included. Among about 39,000 clones listed, about 85% were seen once. The material sequenced was PBMCs, taken before any cancer treatment. The receptors come from a woman aged 35-70 years with stage II squamous cell lung carcinoma.

The rearrangement links TRBV29-1 to TRBJ2-1, with D perhaps matching TRBD2 (6 bases). Trimming left V 7 bases short and J 1 base short, with 8 bases between. Looked up from germline, CDR1 is SQVTM and CDR2 is ANQGSEA. The CDR3 spans 12 residues. CDR3 nucleotide sequence: TGCAGCGCGGGAGAATCCTACAATGAGCAGTTCTTC. Its translation: CSAGESYNEQFF.

The rearrangement uses TRBV19 and TRBJ2-5, with TRBD1 matching over 8 bases. Germline-derived CDR1 and CDR2 are LNHDA and SQIVND (reference sequence). The CDR3 loop spans 14 amino acids. The junction had 2 bases not matched to a gene; V was cut back by 3 bases and J by 2 bases. This CDR3 is CASSITGGQETQYF. The CDR3 DNA is TGTGCCAGTAGTATTACAGGGGGGCAAGAGACCCAGTACTTC.

V is TRBV6-6 and J is TRBJ2-3; possible D gene TRBD2, 5 bases. The CDR3 has 15 residues. Germline V lookup: CDR1 MNHNY, CDR2 SVGAGI (reference sequence). The germline V and J ends were trimmed by 5 bases and 0 bases, with 12 bases remaining between them. The CDR3 sequence: CASSPQGLSTDTQYF. The CDR3 region has the DNA TGTGCCAGCAGTCCCCAAGGACTTAGCACAGATACGCAGTATTTT.

The chain couples TRBV11-2 to TRBJ2-7; D uncertain. The V and J ends lost 5 bases and 3 bases respectively, with 17 bases between them. This CDR3 spans 15 amino acids. Germline-derived CDR1 and CDR2 are SGHAT and FQNNGV. The CDR3 reads CASSAPGPNLYEQYV. In DNA form, the CDR3 reads TGTGCCAGCAGCGCCCCCGGGCCCAACCTCTACGAGCAGTACGTC.

The chain links TRBV28 to TRBJ1-1, with unresolved D. Trimming removed 6 bases from V and 1 base from J, with 9 bases in between. This CDR3 spans 13 amino acids. CDR1 is MDHEN and CDR2 is SYDVKM in the germline V gene. CDR3 in DNA: TGTGCCAGCAGCCCTGACTGGAACACTGAAGCTTTCTTT. Translated, it gives CASSPDWNTEAFF.

V usage is TRBV9 and J usage is TRBJ2-3; D unclear. The germline V gene encodes CDR1 SGDLS and CDR2 YYNGEE. The CDR3 has 14 amino acids. The V gene lost 0 bases and the J gene lost 3 bases, with 8 bases spanning the gap. In DNA, the CDR3 is TGTGCCAGCAGCGTAGACGGAAGTACAGATACGCAGTATTTT. It encodes CASSVDGSTDTQYF.

The chain links TRBV11-1 to TRBJ2-1, with D perhaps matching TRBD1 (5 bases). Trimming removed 4 bases from V and 8 bases from J, with 9 bases in between. This CDR3 contains 12 residues. The germline gives CDR1 SGHAT, CDR2 FQDESV (reference sequence). The DNA for the CDR3 is TGTGCCAGCAGCTCTAGGGGCCATGAGCAGTTCTTC. Protein sequence: CASSSRGHEQFF.

The chain uses TRBV29-1 and TRBJ1-2, with 11 bases identical to TRBD1. CDR1 SQVTM and CDR2 ANQGSEA come from the germline V gene. The V gene end was trimmed by 2 bases and the J gene end by 3 bases; junction bases not matched to a gene: 11. The CDR3 spans 17 residues. DNA of the CDR3: TGCAGCGTTGAAAAAACCGGCAGGGACAGGGGGTACTATGGCTACACCTTC. This gives the protein CSVEKTGRDRGYYGYTF.

The genes are TRBV19 and TRBJ1-4, with unresolved D. The CDR3 is made up of 16 amino acids. Germline-derived CDR1 and CDR2 are LNHDA and SQIVND (reference sequence). Trimming shortened V by 5 bases and J by 1 base, and 14 bases separated the two germline ends. The CDR3 bases are TGTGCCAGTAGTCCACGCCCGGCGGGAACTAATGAAAAACTGTTTTTT. Translating it yields CASSPRPAGTNEKLFF.

This clone was seen a few times. The rearrangement uses TRBV16 and TRBJ1-2; D not certain. V lost 0 bases, J lost 3 bases, and 17 bases lay in between. Germline loops: CDR1 KGHSY, CDR2 FQNENV. This CDR3 is built from 17 residues. In DNA, the CDR3 is TGTGCCAGCAGCCAATCAGTCCGACCATACGACGACTATGGCTACACCTTC. This translates into CASSQSVRPYDDYGYTF. Drawing the rest from reference TRBV16 and TRBJ1-2, the complete variable domain is GEEVAQTPKHLVRGEGQKAKLYCAPIKGHSYVFWYQQVLKNEFKFLISFQNENVFDETGMPKERFSAKCLPNSPCSLEIQATKLEDSAVYFCASSQSVRPYDDYGYTFGSGTRLTVV.

This chain connects TRBV6-1 to TRBJ2-3; D remains unclear. The germline V gene has CDR1 MNHNS and CDR2 SASEGT. V lost 2 bases, J lost 2 bases, and 11 bases lay in between. There are 15 residues in the CDR3. This CDR3 is CASSERVRATDTQYF. The CDR3 DNA reads TGTGCCAGCAGTGAAAGGGTTAGGGCCACAGATACGCAGTATTTT.

The chain employs TRBV9 and TRBJ2-7; tentatively, D is TRBD1 or TRBD2 (5 bases each). The CDR3 is 16 amino acids. Trimming took 0 bases from V and 4 from J, leaving 17 bases between them. Germline V gene lookup returns CDR1 SGDLS and CDR2 YYNGEE. This chain's CDR3 is CASSVEGLGDWYEQYF. The CDR3 DNA reads as TGTGCCAGCAGCGTAGAGGGCTTGGGGGATTGGTACGAGCAGTACTTC.

This chain joins TRBV5-1 and TRBJ2-2; D is possibly TRBD2 (6 bases). The germline V gene encodes CDR1 SGHRS and CDR2 YFSETQ. CDR3 size: 14 residues. V was clipped by 2 bases and J by 2 bases, with 7 bases between them. The CDR3 spells CASSFGGNTGELFF. CDR3 coding DNA: TGCGCCAGCAGCTTCGGGGGAAACACCGGGGAGCTGTTTTTT.

The CDR3 here is CASSQAGKQKDGYTF. The CDR3 DNA reads as TGTGCCAGCAGCCAAGCCGGTAAGCAGAAGGATGGCTACACCTTC. The chain couples TRBV14 to TRBJ1-2; D gene unclear. The CDR3 extends over 15 amino acids. Germline lookup yields CDR1 SGHDN and CDR2 FVKESK. Between the trimmed V and J ends, which lost 1 base and 6 bases, there was a span of 15 bases. The full variable domain, its missing parts supplied by reference TRBV14 and TRBJ1-2, is EAGVTQFPSHSVIEKGQTVTLRCDPISGHDNLYWYRRVMGKEIKFLLHFVKESKQDESGMPNNRFLAERTGGTYSTLKVQPAELEDSGVYFCASSQAGKQKDGYTFGSGTRLTVV.

This sequence joins TRBV7-3 and TRBJ2-3; D is ambiguous. Looked up from germline, CDR1 is SGHTA and CDR2 is FQGTGA. This CDR3 is 14 amino acids long. V was clipped by 0 bases and J by 2 bases, with 6 bases between them. The chain's CDR3 is CASSLTGITDTQYF. As DNA, the CDR3 is TGTGCCAGCAGCTTAACTGGGATCACAGATACGCAGTATTTT.

The rearrangement joins TRBV19 to TRBJ1-1; no reliable D call. This CDR3 has 11 residues. Germline CDR1 LNHDA, CDR2 SQIVND (reference sequence). Trimming shortened V by 8 bases and J by 8 bases, and 12 bases separated the two germline ends. This CDR3 reads CASRGGGEAFF. The DNA for the CDR3 is TGTGCCAGTCGTGGAGGCGGAGAAGCTTTCTTT.

The chain carries TRBV7-3 and TRBJ2-1; D remains ambiguous. The CDR3 has 16 residues. Germline lookup yields CDR1 SGHTA and CDR2 FQGTGA. Trimming pared 8 bases from V and 4 bases from J, leaving 21 bases between. The CDR3 nucleotides are TGTGCCAGCGGCAACGCCCCTCGGTTTGGGTACAATGAGCAGTTCTTC. Its translation: CASGNAPRFGYNEQFF.

This chain links TRBV6-4 with TRBJ1-2; possible D gene TRBD1, 5 bases. Trimming cost V 4 bases and J 9 bases, with 21 bases left between them. Germline CDR1 reads MRHNA; CDR2 reads SNTAGT. CDR3 size: 15 residues. Here the CDR3 DNA reads TGTGCCAGCAGTGGGAGGATAGCGGGACGTCTGAGCTACACCTTC. This translates into CASSGRIAGRLSYTF.

The V call is TRBV21-1, the J call TRBJ1-3; the D call of TRBD1 is as the table states it, not checked on the DNA. TRBV21-1 represents a pseudogene. The CDR3 totals 17 residues. CDR3 bases: TGTGCCAATAATAACCGGGACAGGGATTTTGCTGGAAACACCATATATTTT. Translated: CANNNRDRDFAGNTIYF.

This chain links TRBV5-6 with TRBJ2-1; D unclear. The CDR3 length is 11 residues. V lost 2 bases and J 8 bases, leaving 5 bases between the germline ends. The germline V gene encodes CDR1 SGHDT and CDR2 YYEEEE. The CDR3 region is CASSFGDEQFF. CDR3 nucleotide sequence: TGTGCCAGCAGCTTTGGAGATGAGCAGTTCTTC.

This clone was seen only a few times. V is TRBV7-2 and J is TRBJ1-6; D is unresolved. V was trimmed by 5 bases and J by 8 bases, leaving 7 bases between them. Germline V gene sequence: CDR1 SGHTA, CDR2 FQGNSA. The length of the CDR3 is 12 residues. In nucleotides, the CDR3 is TGTGCCAGCAGCGCCAATCATTCACCCCTCCACTTT. This gives the protein CASSANHSPLHF.

This clone was recorded once. The chain links TRBV2 to TRBJ2-2; D uncertain. Deletions cut 5 bases from V and 3 bases from J, with 4 bases between. Germline lookup yields CDR1 SNHLY and CDR2 FYNNEI. This CDR3 contains 12 residues. As DNA, the CDR3 is TGTGCCAGCAGTCAAGACACCGGGGAGCTGTTTTTT. Translating it yields CASSQDTGELFF.

The chain carries TRBV11-3 and TRBJ2-2; 8 nucleotides match TRBD1. V lost 4 bases to trimming and J lost 7 bases; unmatched junction nucleotides: 2. Germline V gives CDR1 SGHNT, CDR2 YENEEA. This CDR3 comprises 13 residues. In DNA form, the CDR3 reads TGTGCCAGCAGCTATACAGGGGGCGGGGAGCTGTTTTTT. Translated, it gives CASSYTGGGELFF.

The gene calls are TRBV28 and TRBJ2-7; D is unclear. V gave up 7 bases and J gave up 4 bases, with 14 bases separating them. CDR1 and CDR2 from the germline V gene are MDHEN and SYDVKM. The CDR3 extends over 13 amino acids. The CDR3 region has the DNA TGTGCCAGCACCCTTTCGGGCGGATACGAGCAGTACTTC. Translating gives CASTLSGGYEQYF.

This sequence joins TRBV6-5 and TRBJ1-2; D is uncertain. The CDR3 consists of 14 residues. The germline V gene has CDR1 MNHEY and CDR2 SVGAGI. V gave up 4 bases and J gave up 9 bases, with 18 bases separating them. CDR3 in DNA: TGTGCCAGCAGTTCCCGGGAGTTTGAGAAGCGCTACACCTTC. Encoded protein: CASSSREFEKRYTF.

This clone was counted between two and nine times. The V call is TRBV7-2, the J call TRBJ2-3, with no clear D. This CDR3 is 13 amino acids long. Germline V gene sequence: CDR1 SGHTA, CDR2 FQGNSA. The V gene lost 5 bases and the J gene lost 6 bases, with 12 bases spanning the gap. The chain's CDR3 is CASSLLSYDTQYF. DNA of the CDR3: TGTGCCAGCAGCCTACTGTCCTACGATACGCAGTATTTT.

The chain has TRBV4-3 and TRBJ2-5, with 8 bases matching TRBD2. V trimming: 2 bases; J trimming: 7 bases; junction bases outside the gene matches: 18. CDR1 and CDR2 from the germline V gene are LGHNA and YSLEER. This CDR3 is 18 amino acids long. The CDR3 loop is CASSQSISGTSGRWTQYF. The CDR3 region has the DNA TGCGCCAGCAGCCAATCTATTTCCGGGACTAGTGGGCGGTGGACCCAGTACTTC.

This chain connects TRBV4-3 to TRBJ1-4; D gene unclear. Germline CDR1 is LGHNA and CDR2 is YSLEER. The CDR3 has 15 amino acids. The V end lost 0 bases, the J end lost 7 bases, and 12 bases lay between the germline ends. This CDR3 reads CASSQDLGSGEKLFF. Written as DNA, the CDR3 is TGCGCCAGCAGCCAAGATCTGGGTTCGGGTGAAAAACTGTTTTTT.

In the case of this clone: The junction departs from the called germline gene at one end, perhaps through a read error. The chain joins TRBV7-7 to TRBJ2-1; 9 positions match TRBD1. The CDR3 is 17 amino acids. The germline gives CDR1 SSHAT, CDR2 FNYEAQ (reference sequence). The DNA of the CDR3 is TGTGCTAGCAGCATGGGACTCGGGACAGGGATAAACAATGAGCAGTTCTTC. Its protein product is CASSMGLGTGINNEQFF.

This chain uses TRBV5-6 with TRBJ1-2; 10 bases agree with TRBD1. V shed 5 bases, J shed 8 bases, and the junction held 9 bases outside the gene matches. CDR3 size: 14 residues. CDR1 and CDR2 from the germline V gene are SGHDT and YYEEEE. CDR3 bases: TGTGCCAGCAGGGCGGGACAGGGGAGTGAAGGCTACACCTTC. This gives the protein CASRAGQGSEGYTF.